Listed below are T cell receptor beta chains from one sample, sequenced in a study of cytotoxic CD8 clonotypes in ibrutinib-treated CLL. Assay used: immunoSEQ multiplex PCR; TCRdb lists only in-frame clones, some missing. The sample yields 11,000 or so clones, around 80% seen once. The sample here was PBMCs, taken at disease progression, from a patient treated with ibrutinib. These TCRs come from a human donor with chronic lymphocytic leukemia. Both conserved end residues are part of each CDR3. The D gene is left open where the match is weak. The size of a clone is reported for some rows only, either as once, few or many, or as a class for expanded clones.

V gene	J gene	D gene	clone size	CDR3 DNA	CDR3 protein
TRBV5-3	TRBJ2-3	TRBD1	NA	TGTGCCAGAAGCAGGGACAGGCGGAATACGCAGTATTTT	CARSRDRRNTQYF
TRBV18	TRBJ2-3	NA	once	TGTGCCAGCTCACCCGGGACGGTAGATACGCAGTATTTT	CASSPGTVDTQYF
TRBV28	TRBJ1-4	NA	NA	TGTGCCAGCAGTGACGTGACACCTCCAACGGGAGAAAAACTGTTTTTT	CASSDVTPPTGEKLFF
TRBV4-1	TRBJ1-2	NA	few	TGCGCCAGCAGCCAAGTCGGCAGAACCAGAGACTATGGCTACACCTTC	CASSQVGRTRDYGYTF
TRBV19	TRBJ2-2	TRBD1	NA	TGTGCCAGTAGTATTATTCCGGGACAGGGATTGAACACCGGGGAGCTGTTTTTT	CASSIIPGQGLNTGELFF
TRBV29-1	TRBJ1-1	NA	once	TGCAGCGTTGAAGGTGGGCAGGGGCGCACTGAAGCTTTCTTT	CSVEGGQGRTEAFF
TRBV5-1	TRBJ2-7	NA	NA	TGCGCCAGCAGCTTGGTTACAGGGTCAACCGAGCAGTACTTC	CASSLVTGSTEQYF
TRBV9	TRBJ2-7	NA	NA	TGTGCCAGCAGCGTAGCCTCTTCCATGACCGAGCAGTACTTC	CASSVASSMTEQYF
TRBV6-4	TRBJ2-1	TRBD1	NA	TGTGCCAGCAGTGACAGGACAGGGGGCATTAGCGGGCAGTTCTTC	CASSDRTGGISGQFF
TRBV14	TRBJ2-5	NA	NA	TGTGCCAGCAGCAGTTTGGAGACCCAGTACTTC	CASSSLETQYF
TRBV28	TRBJ1-2	NA	NA	TGTGCCAGCAGGTCCTGGCAGGGTTGGGGTGGCTACACCTTC	CASRSWQGWGGYTF
TRBV5-1	TRBJ1-2	NA	NA	TGCGCCAGCAGCGATCGACCCGGAGATGGCTACACCTTC	CASSDRPGDGYTF
TRBV6-6	TRBJ2-6	NA	NA	TGTGCCAGCACAGAACAGTCCCCCGGCGTCCTGACTTTC	CASTEQSPGVLTF
TRBV7-2	TRBJ2-6	NA	NA	TGTGCCAGCAGCACACGGCGACGACAAAGTCGGGCCAACGTCCTGACTTTC	CASSTRRRQSRANVLTF
TRBV5-5	TRBJ1-5	TRBD1	NA	TGTGCCAGCAGCTTGGGGGGCGGGGACAGCTTCTATCAGCCCCAGCATTTT	CASSLGGGDSFYQPQHF
TRBV7-9	TRBJ1-2	NA	NA	TGTGCCAGCAGCTTACCGGCGGGGCGAGGCTACACCTTC	CASSLPAGRGYTF
TRBV29-1	TRBJ2-1	NA	NA	TGCAGCGTTGAAATGGCAGGGGGAGGCGGTGAGCAGTTCTTC	CSVEMAGGGGEQFF
TRBV2	TRBJ1-1	NA	few	TGTGCCAGCAGTGCGGGGTACACTGAAGCTTTCTTT	CASSAGYTEAFF
TRBV5-4	TRBJ1-2	TRBD1	NA	TGTGCCAGCAGCCCCCCGGACAGGGCTGGCTACACCTTC	CASSPPDRAGYTF
TRBV7-9	TRBJ2-7	NA	NA	TGTGCCAGCAGCTTTGAACGCGAGCAGTACTTC	CASSFEREQYF
TRBV5-1	TRBJ2-7	TRBD1	NA	TGCGCCAGCAGCGCTCAGACAGGGAACTACGAGCAGTACTTC	CASSAQTGNYEQYF
TRBV6-6	TRBJ1-2	TRBD1	NA	TGTGCCAGCAGTTCTACGGGACAGGGGATGGGTGGTGGCTACACCTTC	CASSSTGQGMGGGYTF
TRBV7-9	TRBJ1-1	NA	few	TGTGCCAGCAGCTTAGCGGCGGGGTCGACTGAAGCTTTCTTT	CASSLAAGSTEAFF
TRBV4-2	TRBJ2-1	TRBD2	NA	TGTGCCAGCAGCCGGGAAGCGGGGAGCTCCTACAATGAGCAGTTCTTC	CASSREAGSSYNEQFF
TRBV27	TRBJ2-7	NA	NA	TGTGCCAGCAGCCACCGAGGGTCTGTCTACGAGCAGTACTTC	CASSHRGSVYEQYF
TRBV10-3	TRBJ1-3	TRBD1	NA	TGTGCCGTCCGGGACAGCGGAAACACCATATATTTT	CAVRDSGNTIYF
TRBV18	TRBJ2-1	NA	NA	TGTGCCAGCTCACCAATGTATGGTGGGGATGAGCAGTTCTTC	CASSPMYGGDEQFF
TRBV7-9	TRBJ2-7	NA	NA	TGTGCCACCAGGGTAGTCGTCGACGAGCAGTACTTC	CATRVVVDEQYF
TRBV11-1	TRBJ2-5	NA	NA	TGTGCCAGCAGCTTAGAACGCAAACTCCCGGTAGAGACCCAGTACTTC	CASSLERKLPVETQYF
TRBV10-1	TRBJ1-1	NA	NA	TGCGCCAGCAGTGAGTCGGGCAGGGTTGAAGCTTTCTTT	CASSESGRVEAFF
TRBV6-1	TRBJ2-2	TRBD2	NA	TGTGCCAGCAGTGAAGCCGGACTAGTGATCGGGGAGCTGTTTTTT	CASSEAGLVIGELFF
TRBV27	TRBJ1-1	NA	few	TGTGCCAGCAGTTTATCTCGCGGGAGCACTGAAGCTTTCTTT	CASSLSRGSTEAFF
TRBV6-5	TRBJ2-2	NA	NA	TGTGCCAGCAGTTTCCGGACGGGAAACACCGGGGAGCTGTTTTTT	CASSFRTGNTGELFF
TRBV28	TRBJ1-2	TRBD1	NA	TGTGCCAGCAGTTTACCTAGCGGGACAGGGAGAGGGGGCTACACCTTC	CASSLPSGTGRGGYTF
TRBV7-9	TRBJ2-3	NA	NA	TGTGCCAGCAGCTTAGCGCGGGGTAGCGGCCTCACAGATACGCAGTATTTT	CASSLARGSGLTDTQYF
TRBV10-2	TRBJ2-2	NA	once	TGCGCCAGCATAAAGGGGACCAATTCCGACACCGGGGAGCTGTTTTTT	CASIKGTNSDTGELFF
TRBV7-3	TRBJ2-7	TRBD2	NA	TGTGCCAGCAGCTCACAGGGAGGAAGGACTAGCGTCTACGAGCAGTACTTC	CASSSQGGRTSVYEQYF
TRBV27	TRBJ1-5	NA	NA	TGTGCCAGCAGTTCCTACAGGGCCGGCAATCAGCCCCAGCATTTT	CASSSYRAGNQPQHF
TRBV29-1	TRBJ2-7	TRBD2	NA	TGCAGCGTTGAAGGGTCTAGCGGGAGACCCGAGCAGTACTTC	CSVEGSSGRPEQYF
TRBV27	TRBJ1-2	TRBD1	NA	TGTGCCAGCAGTTCGACAGGGTCCTATGGCTACACCTTC	CASSSTGSYGYTF
TRBV30	TRBJ1-5	NA	once	TGTGCCTGGAGTGGGGGGTTGAATCAGCCCCAGCATTTT	CAWSGGLNQPQHF